This T cell receptor beta chain came from a study of glioma-infiltrating T cells. The ends lost 6 bases at V and 7 bases at J; junction bases unmatched: 10. The CDR3 contains 15 residues. Germline CDR1 and CDR2: MNHEY and SMNVEV (reference sequence). Using RNA template, CDR3s of TCR alpha and beta were amplified with iRepertoire arm-PCR. TCRdb ran MiXCR on the multiplex PCR reads and lists one entry per CDR3 protein. The repertoire holds about 140,000 distinct CDR3 sequences, roughly two fifths seen once, with roughly 20% in the top ten. The sequencing input was glioma tissue, nonneoplastic brain tissue, or PBMCs (not recorded which). The chain uses TRBV27 and TRBJ1-5, with 9 positions matching TRBD1. The clonotype comes from a human donor with low-grade glioma or glioblastoma, undergoing nonglioma brain surgery, or in good health (not recorded which). DNA of the CDR3: TGTGCCAGCAGATCAATCACAGGGGGCGGACAGCCCCAGCATTTT. This codes for CASRSITGGGQPQHF.